The 20 T cell receptor beta chains below come from one sample, sequenced in a study of blood T cell repertoires in COVID-19. The table came from immunoSEQ multiplex PCR; TCRdb's copy has only in-frame clones and leaves some out. The repertoire holds under 40,000 clones, with about 80% as singletons. The sample comprised peripheral blood. The receptors stem from an older woman with acute or convalescent COVID-19.

The chain links TRBV10-3 to TRBJ1-1; TRBD1 aligns across 9 bases. Germline V gene sequence: CDR1 ENHRY, CDR2 SYGVKD. The CDR3 runs 13 residues. Unmatched junction bases numbered 8, after V lost 11 bases and J lost 4 bases. The CDR3: CASRTGEATEAFF. The CDR3 DNA follows: TGTGCCTCTAGGACAGGGGAGGCCACTGAAGCTTTCTTT.

The V and J genes are TRBV5-6 and TRBJ2-7; 7 nucleotides align to TRBD1. Trimming cost V 2 bases and J 7 bases; bases outside gene matches: 12. This CDR3 region has 15 residues. Germline V gene data show CDR1 as SGHDT and CDR2 as YYEEEE. CDR3 residues: CASSLIGQAVREQYF. CDR3 sequence (DNA): TGTGCCAGCAGCTTAATCGGACAGGCGGTCCGGGAGCAGTACTTC.

This chain uses TRBV7-2 with TRBJ2-6; D call uncertain. Looked up from germline, CDR1 is SGHTA and CDR2 is FQGNSA. The CDR3 extends over 16 amino acids. The V gene lost 1 base and the J gene lost 0 bases, with 7 bases spanning the gap. CDR3 protein: CASSLVPRSGANVLTF. CDR3 sequence (DNA): TGTGCCAGCAGCTTAGTCCCCCGCTCTGGGGCCAACGTCCTGACTTTC.

As for this clone: The CDR3 does not close with the conserved phenylalanine or tryptophan, likely indicating a read error. Because the CDR3's place on the DNA is in doubt, the DNA is left out and the CDR3 is given as listed by TCRdb. The chain is built from TRBV3-1 (or the pseudogene TRBV3-2) and TRBJ1-1; the D call in the table, TRBD1, was not verified against the DNA. CDR1 is LGHDT and CDR2 is YNNKEL in the germline V gene (reference sequence). The CDR3 sequence runs 8 residues, both termini included. The CDR3 here is CATNSQSV.

The chain combines TRBV11-2 with TRBJ2-1; 11 bases are shared with TRBD2. V was clipped by 1 base and J by 12 bases; unmatched bases: 8. The CDR3 runs 15 residues. The germline V gene has CDR1 SGHAT and CDR2 FQNNGV. DNA for the CDR3: TGTGCCAGCAGCTTAGGCGCGGTAGCGGGGGGGCTGCAGTTCTTC. Translation: CASSLGAVAGGLQFF.

The chain employs TRBV19 and TRBJ2-7; TRBD2 is a possible D gene (6 bases). CDR3 length: 14 residues. Germline V gene data show CDR1 as LNHDA and CDR2 as SQIVND (reference sequence). Trimming took off 4 bases at V and 9 bases at J, with 19 bases between the two ends. The CDR3 spells CASSTNSQGLVQYF. The CDR3 nucleotides are TGTGCCAGTAGTACGAACTCTCAGGGACTGGTGCAGTACTTC.

The chain has TRBV6-1 and TRBJ2-7; 9 bases line up with TRBD1. The CDR3 runs 15 residues. V shed 1 base, J shed 0 bases, and the junction held 1 base outside the gene matches. Looked up from germline, CDR1 is MNHNS and CDR2 is SASEGT. The CDR3 here is CASSEGTGDSYEQYF. DNA of the CDR3: TGTGCCAGCAGTGAAGGGACAGGGGACTCCTACGAGCAGTACTTC.

The chain links TRBV19 to TRBJ2-7; D is possibly TRBD2 (5 bases). The CDR3 sequence is 12 residues long. CDR1 is LNHDA, CDR2 SQIVND, per germline (reference sequence). V was pared by 5 bases and J by 3 bases, with 8 bases between. The CDR3, as DNA: TGTGCCAGTAGTGCCGGGAACTACGAGCAGTACTTC. It translates to CASSAGNYEQYF.

This clone is categorized as medium-sized. The chain couples TRBV7-9 to TRBJ2-7, with 9 bases matching TRBD2. The germline CDR1 and CDR2 sequences are SEHNR and FQNEAQ (reference sequence). This CDR3 is built from 19 residues. V shed 6 bases and J 2 bases; nucleotides not matched to a gene: 20. The DNA for the CDR3 is TGTGCCAGCAGACCCCCGAGAGGACTAGCGAGCGGAACAGCCTACGAGCAGTACTTC. It translates to CASRPPRGLASGTAYEQYF. The full variable domain, rest sourced from reference TRBV7-9 and TRBJ2-7, is DTGVSQNPRHKITKRGQNVTFRCDPISEHNRLYWYRQTLGQGPEFLTYFQNEAQLEKSRLLSDRFSAERPKGSFSTLEIQRTEQGDSAMYLCASRPPRGLASGTAYEQYFGPGTRLTVT.

The chain has TRBV10-3 and TRBJ2-5; 11 bases agree with TRBD2. Unmatched junction bases numbered 5, after V lost 2 bases and J lost 3 bases. The CDR3 totals 16 residues. Germline loops: CDR1 ENHRY, CDR2 SYGVKD. Written as DNA, the CDR3 is TGTGCCATCAGTGAGCCGTTACTAGCGGGAGAAGAGACCCAGTACTTC. Its translation: CAISEPLLAGEETQYF.

V gene TRBV5-5 combines with J gene TRBJ2-3, with TRBD2 matching 11 bases. Trimming at V came to 5 bases and at J to 1 base, leaving 3 bases not matched to a gene. CDR1 SGHKS and CDR2 YYEKEE come from the germline V gene (reference sequence). CDR3 length equals 15 residues. CDR3 sequence: CASRWGLAGTDTQYF. The CDR3 nucleotides read TGTGCCAGCAGGTGGGGACTAGCGGGCACAGATACGCAGTATTTT.

On this clone itself: One end of the junction is discordant with germline, which a read error may explain. J is TRBJ2-2 and V is TRBV7-7; D gene ambiguous. Germline CDR1 reads SSHAT; CDR2 reads FNYEAQ (reference sequence). This CDR3 contains 12 residues. The CDR3 loop reads CASSARPGELFF. The CDR3 DNA sequence: TGTGCTAGCAGCGCGCGGCCGGGGGAGCTGTTTTTT.

The genes are TRBV10-3 and TRBJ1-2; tentatively, D is TRBD1 (5 bases). The CDR3 totals 14 residues. Per germline, CDR1 ENHRY and CDR2 SYGVKD. Between the trimmed V and J ends, which lost 6 bases and 4 bases, there was a span of 15 bases. The CDR3 DNA follows: TGTGCCATCAGGGCAGGGTCTCTGTCCTATGGCTACACCTTC. Translation: CAIRAGSLSYGYTF.

Only one count was recorded for this clone. V is TRBV11-2 and J is TRBJ2-7, with D tentatively TRBD1 (6 bases). Germline lookup yields CDR1 SGHAT and CDR2 FQNNGV. This CDR3 contains 15 residues. Trimming removed 3 bases from V and 0 bases from J, with 12 bases in between. Here the CDR3 DNA reads TGTGCCAGCAGCTTCGCTACAGGGAGCTCCTACGAGCAGTACTTC. Translating it yields CASSFATGSSYEQYF.

This clone showed up just a few times. The V gene is TRBV19, the J gene TRBJ2-7; 10 bases are a match to TRBD1. Germline-derived CDR1 and CDR2 are LNHDA and SQIVND (reference sequence). The trim removed 3 bases at V and 3 bases at J, leaving 11 bases unmatched. The CDR3 is 17 amino acids. CDR3 in amino acids: CASSIDDRGRNGYEQYF. In nucleotides, the CDR3 is TGTGCCAGTAGTATCGACGACAGGGGGCGGAACGGCTACGAGCAGTACTTC.

The chain combines TRBV20-1 with TRBJ2-2; a possible D gene is TRBD2 (6 bases). This CDR3 contains 16 residues. V lost 3 bases to trimming and J lost 4 bases, with 18 bases between them. CDR1 and CDR2 from the germline V gene are DFQATT and SNEGSKA (reference sequence). CDR3 region: CSASRFRGRTTGELFF. Written as DNA, the CDR3 is TGCAGTGCTAGTCGATTTAGAGGGAGGACCACCGGGGAGCTGTTTTTT.

The CDR3 DNA is TGTGCCAGAAGCTTAGTGGTTGGACTAGCGGGCCATGAGCAGTTCTTC. It codes for CARSLVVGLAGHEQFF. This chain uses TRBV7-5 with TRBJ2-1; the tabulated D call, TRBD2, remains unverified against the DNA. TRBV7-5 is designated a pseudogene. This CDR3 is 16 amino acids long.

This clone has more than one count but fewer than ten. V usage is TRBV7-8 and J usage is TRBJ1-2, with a tentative D call TRBD1 (6 bases). Germline CDR1 reads SGHVS; CDR2 reads FQNEAQ. V lost 2 bases and J lost 3, with 16 bases in between. There are 16 residues in the CDR3. The CDR3 bases are TGTGCCAGCAGCTTAACACCCCCTCAGGGGTACTATGGCTACACCTTC. This sequence encodes CASSLTPPQGYYGYTF.

This chain links TRBV30 with TRBJ2-7; D is perhaps TRBD1 (5 bases). Trimming cost V 2 bases and J 6 bases, with 17 bases left between them. Germline lookup yields CDR1 GTSNPN and CDR2 SVGIG (reference sequence). The CDR3 extends over 14 amino acids. CDR3 sequence reads: CAWSTAGRSGEQYF. The CDR3 DNA is TGTGCCTGGAGTACTGCAGGGCGGTCGGGCGAGCAGTACTTC.

The chain couples TRBV5-1 to TRBJ1-4; 9 nucleotides line up with TRBD1. The germline V gene has CDR1 SGHRS and CDR2 YFSETQ. The CDR3 length is 15 residues. V trimming: 3 bases; J trimming: 8 bases; junction bases outside the gene matches: 8. CDR3 protein: CASSSQQGAGEKLFF. In DNA, the CDR3 is TGCGCCAGCAGCTCCCAACAGGGGGCAGGCGAAAAACTGTTTTTT.